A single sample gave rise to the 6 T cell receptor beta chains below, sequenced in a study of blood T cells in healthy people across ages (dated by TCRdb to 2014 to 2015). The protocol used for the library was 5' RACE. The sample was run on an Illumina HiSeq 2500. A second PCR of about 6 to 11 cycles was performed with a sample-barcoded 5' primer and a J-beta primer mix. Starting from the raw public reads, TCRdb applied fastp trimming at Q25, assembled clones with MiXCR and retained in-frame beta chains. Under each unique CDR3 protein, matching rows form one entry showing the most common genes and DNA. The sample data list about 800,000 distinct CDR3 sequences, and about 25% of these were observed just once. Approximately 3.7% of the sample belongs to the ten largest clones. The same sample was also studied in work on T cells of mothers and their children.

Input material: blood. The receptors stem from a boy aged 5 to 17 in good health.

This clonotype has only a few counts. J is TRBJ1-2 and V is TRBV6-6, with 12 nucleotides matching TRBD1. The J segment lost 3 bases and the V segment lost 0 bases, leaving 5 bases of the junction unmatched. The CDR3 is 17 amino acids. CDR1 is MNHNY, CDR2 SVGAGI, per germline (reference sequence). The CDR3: CASSYSFGTGGDYGYTF. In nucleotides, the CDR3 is TGTGCCAGCAGTTACTCGTTTGGGACAGGGGGCGACTATGGCTACACCTTC.

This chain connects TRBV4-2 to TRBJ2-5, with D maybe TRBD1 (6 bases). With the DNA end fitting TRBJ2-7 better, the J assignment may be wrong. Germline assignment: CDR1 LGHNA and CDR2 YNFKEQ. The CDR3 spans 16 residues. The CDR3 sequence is CASSQNLRDKGNEQYF. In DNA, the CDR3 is TGTGCCAGCAGCCAAAATCTCCGGGACAAAGGGAACGAGCAGTACTTC.

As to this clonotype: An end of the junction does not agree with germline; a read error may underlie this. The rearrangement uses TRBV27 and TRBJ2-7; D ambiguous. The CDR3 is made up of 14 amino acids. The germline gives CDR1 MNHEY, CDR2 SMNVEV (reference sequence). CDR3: CASSLHCCSNEQYF. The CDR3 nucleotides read TGTGCCAGCAGTTTACACTGCTGTAGTAACGAACAGTACTTC.

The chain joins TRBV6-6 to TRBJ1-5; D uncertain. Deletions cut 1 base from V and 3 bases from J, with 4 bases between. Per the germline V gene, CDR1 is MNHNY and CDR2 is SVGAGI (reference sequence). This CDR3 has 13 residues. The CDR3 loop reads CASSYYNNQPQHF. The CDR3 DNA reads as TGTGCCAGCAGTTACTATAACAATCAGCCCCAGCATTTT.

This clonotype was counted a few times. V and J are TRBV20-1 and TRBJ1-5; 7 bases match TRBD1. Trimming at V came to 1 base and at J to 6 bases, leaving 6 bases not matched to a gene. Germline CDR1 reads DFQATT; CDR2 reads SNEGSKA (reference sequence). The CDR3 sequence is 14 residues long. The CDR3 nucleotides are TGCAGTGCTAGAGGGGGACAGTTCCCTCAGCCCCAGCATTTT. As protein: CSARGGQFPQPQHF.

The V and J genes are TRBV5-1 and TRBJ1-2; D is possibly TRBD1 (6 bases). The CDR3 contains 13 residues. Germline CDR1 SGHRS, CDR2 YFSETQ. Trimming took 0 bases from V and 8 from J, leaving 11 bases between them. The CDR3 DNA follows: TGCGCCAGCAGCTTGGGAGGGGGGGCCGGCTACACCTTC. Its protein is CASSLGGGAGYTF.